This TCR beta chain was recorded in a study of T-cell memory formation after mild COVID-19. General observations from the study: Contracting CD4+ clones lay largely in CM and EM, with CD8+ ones residing in EMRA.

Germline values: CDR1 DFQATT, CDR2 SNEGSKA (reference sequence). The junction had 17 bases not matched to a gene; V was cut back by 4 bases and J by 2 bases. The CDR3 loop spans 17 amino acids. About this clonotype: Its matching antigen is unknown.

Constant-segment primers served in 5'RACE that generated TCR alpha and TCR beta cDNA libraries bearing sample barcodes and UMIs. TCRdb re-called the 5' RACE reads with MiXCR, one entry per CDR3 protein. The sample lists 300,000 to 400,000 distinct CDR3 sequences; around 30% were seen once. Sequencing was carried out using PBMCs or a T cell subset sorted from them (not recorded which). The rearrangement uses TRBV20-1 and TRBJ2-7; 7 bases agree with TRBD1. This TCR came from an adult woman who had mild COVID-19 (a few samples of this study predate the infection). Cell type and time point are not known. CDR3 amino acids: CSAKWDSPYKGPYEQYF. The DNA for the CDR3 is TGCAGTGCTAAGTGGGACAGCCCGTATAAAGGGCCCTACGAGCAGTACTTC.